This T cell receptor beta chain was captured by sequencing in a study of vaccination and CD4 T cells after COVID-19. Treatment noted: approximately 10-day PBMC culture with coronavirus spike peptide pools or control peptides (ViraFEST assay). Fresh IL-2 medium was used to replace half of the medium on days 3 and 7. Germline lookup yields CDR1 GTSNPN and CDR2 SVGIG (reference sequence). V lost 3 bases, J lost 3 bases, and 12 bases lay in between. The CDR3 runs to 14 residues. The study's findings and limits: Post-vaccination reactive clonotypes (median roughly 40) did not differ significantly from post-infection (under 22). Convalescent patients displayed spike mono-reactivity in 304 of 307 vaccine-specific clones.

This clonotype was detected only once. What it recognizes is unknown. Cultured CD4+ T cell DNA underwent sequencing with the Oncomine TCR Beta short-read assay. Via MiXCR, TCRdb re-called the PCR reads, giving one row per CDR3 protein. The sample lists 15,000 to 16,000 distinct CDR3 sequences, about three quarters occurring once. This sequence was found in a human donor who had recovered from COVID-19. The V and J genes are TRBV30 and TRBJ1-5; TRBD1 is a possible D gene (6 bases). Sequenced material: CD4+ T cells from blood, cultured in vitro. Here the CDR3 reads CAWSSTGINQPQHF. CDR3 in DNA: TGTGCCTGGAGCTCTACAGGGATCAATCAGCCCCAGCATTTT. The full variable domain, rest sourced from reference TRBV30 and TRBJ1-5, is SQTIHQWPATLVQPVGSPLSLECTVEGTSNPNLYWYRQAAGRGLQLLFYSVGIGQISSEVPQNLSASRPQDRQFILSSKKLLLSDSGFYLCAWSSTGINQPQHFGDGTRLSIL.